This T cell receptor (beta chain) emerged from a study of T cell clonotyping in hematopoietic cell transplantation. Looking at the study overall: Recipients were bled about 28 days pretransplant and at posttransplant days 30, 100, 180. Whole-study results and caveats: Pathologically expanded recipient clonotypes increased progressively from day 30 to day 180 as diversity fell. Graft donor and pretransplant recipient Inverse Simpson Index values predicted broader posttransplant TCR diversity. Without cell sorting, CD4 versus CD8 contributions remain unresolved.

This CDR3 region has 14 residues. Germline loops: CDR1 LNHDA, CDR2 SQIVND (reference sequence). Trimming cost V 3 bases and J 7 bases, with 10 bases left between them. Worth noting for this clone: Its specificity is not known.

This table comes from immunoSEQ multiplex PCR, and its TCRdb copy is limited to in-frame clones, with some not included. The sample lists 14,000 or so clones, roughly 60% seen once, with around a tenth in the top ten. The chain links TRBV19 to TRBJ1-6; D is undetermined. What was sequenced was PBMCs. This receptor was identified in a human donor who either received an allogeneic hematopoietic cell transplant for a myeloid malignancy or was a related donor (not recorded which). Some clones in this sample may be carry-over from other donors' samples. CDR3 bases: TGTGCCAGTAGTATGCTAGGGCCCAATTCACCCCTCCACTTT. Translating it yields CASSMLGPNSPLHF. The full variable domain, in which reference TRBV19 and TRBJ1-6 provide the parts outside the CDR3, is DGGITQSPKYLFRKEGQNVTLSCEQNLNHDAMYWYRQDPGQGLRLIYYSQIVNDFQKGDIAEGYSVSREKKESFPLTVTSAQKNPTAFYLCASSMLGPNSPLHFGNGTRLTVT.